Each of the 14 T cell receptor beta chains below was sequenced from the same sample in a study of T cell repertoires in cytomegalovirus infection. TCRdb called the reads again in MiXCR, with one record for every CDR3 protein. The sample records 680,000 or so distinct CDR3 sequences, about 33% being singletons. These receptors have no known antigen. The source material was cultured PBMCs, sampled from culture after CMV antigen stimulation. Receptors originate from a human donor in good health (CMV status not recorded). Some clones in this sample may be carry-over from other donors' samples.

V and J are TRBV4-1 and TRBJ2-1; 12 bases are a match to TRBD2. There are 17 residues in the CDR3. Looked up from germline, CDR1 is MGHRA and CDR2 is YSYEKL. V gave up 0 bases and J gave up 3 bases; unmatched junction bases: 3. The CDR3, as DNA: TGCGCCAGCAGCCAAGAGCTACTAGCGGGGGGCTACAATGAGCAGTTCTTC. Amino acids: CASSQELLAGGYNEQFF.

The CDR3 region is CASSFTGTGRTDTQYF. In DNA, the CDR3 is TGTGCCAGCAGTTTCACCGGGACAGGGCGCACAGATACGCAGTATTTT. The J gene is TRBJ2-3, the V gene TRBV6-5; the match to TRBD1 covers 9 bases. V was pared by 4 bases and J by 1 base, with 6 bases of the junction left unmatched. Germline CDR1 MNHEY, CDR2 SVGAGI. The CDR3 loop spans 16 amino acids.

This clonotype has only a few counts. The CDR3 sequence: CASSSDATAVNSPLHF. The CDR3 DNA reads TGTGCCAGCAGCTCAGACGCAACAGCAGTAAATTCACCCCTCCACTTT. The V call is TRBV7-9, the J call TRBJ1-6, with no clear D. The CDR3 sequence is 16 residues long. V lost 4 bases, J lost 7 bases, and 17 bases lay in between. Germline V gene data show CDR1 as SEHNR and CDR2 as FQNEAQ (reference sequence).

The chain combines TRBV20-1 with TRBJ2-7, with TRBD2 identical over 9 bases. The germline V gene has CDR1 DFQATT and CDR2 SNEGSKA (reference sequence). With 8 bases clipped from V and 0 bases from J, the junction kept 5 bases outside the gene matches. The CDR3 is made up of 13 amino acids. Here the CDR3 reads CSPLAGVSYEQYF. DNA of the CDR3: TGCAGTCCATTAGCGGGGGTCTCCTACGAGCAGTACTTC.

This clonotype has more than one count but fewer than ten. CDR3 amino acids: CASSSQPVEETQYF. Written as DNA, the CDR3 is TGTGCCAGCAGTTCACAGCCCGTTGAAGAGACCCAGTACTTC. The chain links TRBV12-3 or TRBV12-4 to TRBJ2-5; D is unresolved. CDR3 length: 14 residues. The ends were cut back, 4 bases at V and 3 bases at J, with 12 bases in the middle.

Many counts were recorded for this clonotype. The chain has TRBV7-2 and TRBJ2-5; 8 nucleotides align to TRBD1. Germline assignment: CDR1 SGHTA and CDR2 FQGNSA. CDR3 length equals 14 residues. V trimming: 5 bases; J trimming: 3 bases; junction bases outside the gene matches: 5. The DNA of the CDR3 is TGTGCCAGCAGCCTCGGACAGGGTAAAGAGACCCAGTACTTC. It is translated as CASSLGQGKETQYF.

This clonotype was recorded a few times. The chain is built from TRBV5-1 and TRBJ1-5, with D possibly TRBD1 on 5 matching bases. The CDR3 sequence is 14 residues long. Germline CDR1 reads SGHRS; CDR2 reads YFSETQ. Trimming took off 4 bases at V and 4 bases at J, with 12 bases between the two ends. The CDR3 DNA reads as TGCGCCAGCAGCCGGGACGGAAGGAATCAGCCCCAGCATTTT. Translating it yields CASSRDGRNQPQHF. Variable domain in full (rest from reference TRBV5-1 and TRBJ1-5): KAGVTQTPRYLIKTRGQQVTLSCSPISGHRSVSWYQQTPGQGLQFLFEYFSETQRNKGNFPGRFSGRQFSNSRSEMNVSTLELGDSALYLCASSRDGRNQPQHFGDGTRLSIL.

There are a few counts of this clonotype. The V and J genes are TRBV27 and TRBJ1-1; D is ambiguous. The CDR3 is 13 amino acids. Trimming took off 5 bases at V and 1 base at J, with 8 bases between the two ends. The germline CDR1 and CDR2 sequences are MNHEY and SMNVEV (reference sequence). CDR3 bases: TGTGCCAGCAGTCCGCATACGAACACTGAAGCTTTCTTT. Translating gives CASSPHTNTEAFF.

There are a few counts of this clonotype. The chain uses TRBV7-8 and TRBJ2-3, with 15 bases lining up with TRBD2. This CDR3 has 18 amino acids. With V trimmed by 4 bases and J by 2 bases, 7 bases remained unmatched. Germline values: CDR1 SGHVS, CDR2 FQNEAQ. This CDR3 is CASSSGLAGGPNTDTQYF. The DNA of the CDR3 is TGTGCCAGCAGCTCCGGACTAGCGGGGGGGCCAAACACAGATACGCAGTATTTT. The whole variable domain, remainder taken from reference TRBV7-8 and TRBJ2-3, is GAGVSQSPRYKVAKRGQDVALRCDPISGHVSLFWYQQALGQGPEFLTYFQNEAQLDKSGLPSDRFFAERPEGSVSTLKIQRTQQEDSAVYLCASSSGLAGGPNTDTQYFGPGTRLTVL.

The genes are TRBV10-3 and TRBJ2-7, with 7 bases fitting TRBD1. V shed 0 bases, J shed 7 bases, and the junction held 12 bases outside the gene matches. Germline CDR1 ENHRY, CDR2 SYGVKD. The CDR3 runs to 16 residues. In DNA form, the CDR3 reads TGTGCCATCAGTGAGTCGGGGGAAGGGGGCTTTTGGGAGCAGTACTTC. Its protein is CAISESGEGGFWEQYF.

CDR3 in DNA: TGTGCCAGCAGTTTAGTTGGGACGACGTGGGGAAACACCATATATTTT. It translates to CASSLVGTTWGNTIYF. The rearrangement joins TRBV12-3 or TRBV12-4 to TRBJ1-3; tentatively, D is TRBD1 (5 bases). This CDR3 contains 16 residues. The V end was cut by 1 base, the J end by 4 bases, with 14 bases between.

This clonotype has at least ten counts. The chain employs TRBV7-6 and TRBJ2-7, with D hard to call. CDR1 and CDR2 (germline): SGHVS, FNYEAQ. Trimming took 1 base from V and 2 from J, leaving 3 bases between them. The CDR3 runs 12 residues. The CDR3 loop reads CASSLDPYEQYF. The CDR3, as DNA: TGTGCCAGCAGCTTAGACCCCTACGAGCAGTACTTC. The variable domain in full, completed from reference TRBV7-6 and TRBJ2-7, reads GAGVSQSPRYKVTKRGQDVALRCDPISGHVSLYWYRQALGQGPEFLTYFNYEAQQDKSGLPNDRFSAERPEGSISTLTIQRTEQRDSAMYRCASSLDPYEQYFGPGTRLTVT.

The rearrangement links TRBV5-4 to TRBJ1-3; possible D gene TRBD1, 5 bases. This CDR3 is built from 16 residues. V lost 2 bases, J lost 0 bases, and 12 bases lay in between. CDR1 and CDR2 from the germline V gene are SGHNT and YYREEE (reference sequence). The CDR3 region has the DNA TGTGCCAGCAGCTTAAGTGCAGGGAACTCTGGAAACACCATATATTTT. Residues: CASSLSAGNSGNTIYF.

This clonotype was counted a few times. The chain combines TRBV6-6 with TRBJ2-3; D possibly corresponds to TRBD2 (6 bases). The CDR3 is made up of 15 amino acids. Trimming removed 5 bases at V and 0 bases at J, with 12 bases between. Germline V lookup: CDR1 MNHNY, CDR2 SVGAGI (reference sequence). The CDR3 DNA reads as TGTGCCAGCAGTACGGGCGGGATAAGCACAGATACGCAGTATTTT. Its protein product is CASSTGGISTDTQYF.